Listed below are T cell receptor beta chains from one sample, sequenced in a study of cytomegalovirus exposure and HLA in healthy donors. The table came from immunoSEQ multiplex PCR; TCRdb's copy has only in-frame clones and leaves some out. The table includes roughly 180,000 clones, around four fifths detected once. Sequencing was carried out using PBMCs. The receptors come from a man aged 25 to 40 in good health and CMV-seronegative. Each CDR3 is given with its conserved first and last residue. A D gene is named only where the DNA matches it firmly. Where a row states a size, it is once, few, many or the class of an expanded clone; other rows omit it.

j_gene | d_gene | abundance | v_gene | CDR3nt | CDR3aa
TRBJ1-2 | . | . | TRBV5-6 | TGTGCCAGCAGTTCCAGTGGCGGGTATGGCTACACCTTC | CASSSSGGYGYTF
TRBJ1-2 | . | . | TRBV7-8 | TGTGCCAGCAGCCTAGGACAAACGGGCTACACCTTC | CASSLGQTGYTF
TRBJ2-1 | . | . | TRBV6-6 | TGTGCCAAAAACGAGAAAAACGGGTACAATGAGCAGTTCTTC | CAKNEKNGYNEQFF
TRBJ1-1 | TRBD1 | . | TRBV28 | TGTGCCAGCAGTATCATACAGGGGGCTGGTGACACTGAAGCTTTCTTT | CASSIIQGAGDTEAFF
TRBJ2-1 | . | . | TRBV4-3 | TGCGCCAGCAGCCAAAGATATCAGGACACCGTACAGTTCTTC | CASSQRYQDTVQFF
TRBJ2-7 | . | . | TRBV19 | TGTGCCAGTACGCCGGGCTATTCGAGGGTGGGAGAGCAGTACTTC | CASTPGYSRVGEQYF
TRBJ2-7 | . | . | TRBV30 | TGTGCCTGGAGTGTCCCCCCGGGTAACGGGCAGTACTTC | CAWSVPPGNGQYF
TRBJ2-3 | TRBD2 | . | TRBV9 | TGTGCCAGCAGCGTAAGGACTAGCGGCACAGATACGCAGTATTTT | CASSVRTSGTDTQYF
TRBJ2-6 | . | few | TRBV18 | TGTGCCAGCTCACCCGGACCGCTCGGGGAGTCTGGGGCCAACGTCCTGACTTTC | CASSPGPLGESGANVLTF
TRBJ1-5 | . | . | TRBV5-8 | TGTGCCAGCAGCTTGTACTCTCAGCCCCAGCATTTT | CASSLYSQPQHF
TRBJ1-4 | . | once | TRBV4-3 | TGCGCCAGCAGCCAAGTAGGGGGGGCGGAAACTAATGAAAAACTGTTTTTT | CASSQVGGAETNEKLFF
TRBJ2-7 | . | once | TRBV19 | TGTGCCAGTAGTGGATTAGCGGTGAGCTCCTACGAGCAGTACTTC | CASSGLAVSSYEQYF
TRBJ1-2 | . | . | TRBV4-3 | TGCGCCAGCAGCCGCCTTCTAGCTAACTATGGCTACACCTTC | CASSRLLANYGYTF
TRBJ2-7 | . | . | TRBV7-2 | TGTGCCAGCAGCTTAGGCCGGTCATACGAGCAGTACTTC | CASSLGRSYEQYF
TRBJ2-3 | . | . | TRBV10-3 | TGTGCCATCAGTGAGTGGGGGGGCCTCGGCACAGATACGCAGTATTTT | CAISEWGGLGTDTQYF
TRBJ1-6 | TRBD1 | . | TRBV13 | TGTGCCAGCAGCTTAGGCCTGGGACAGGGGTCGAATTCACCCCTCCACTTT | CASSLGLGQGSNSPLHF
TRBJ2-7 | TRBD1 | . | TRBV2 | TGTGCCAGCAGTCCGACAGGGCCGCCCTACGAGCAGTACTTC | CASSPTGPPYEQYF
TRBJ1-2 | . | . | TRBV30 | TGTGCCTGGAGTGGACAGGTCCTGGGCTACACCTTC | CAWSGQVLGYTF
TRBJ1-4 | . | . | TRBV10-2 | TGCGCCAGCAAGGCAAGACAGGCACGAGTGGATGAAAAACTGTTTTTT | CASKARQARVDEKLFF
TRBJ2-7 | TRBD2 | . | TRBV7-2 | TGTGCCAGCAGCTTACGCGGGAGGGCCTTCGACGAGCAGTACTTC | CASSLRGRAFDEQYF
TRBJ2-3 | TRBD2 | . | TRBV30 | TGTGCCGCCACTAAAGGGACTAGCGGGAGTATCGATACGCAGTATTTT | CAATKGTSGSIDTQYF
TRBJ1-2 | TRBD1 | . | TRBV5-6 | TGTGCCAGCCTCGCTGGGACAGGGCTCGGAACTGTGGTGGGCTACACCTTC | CASLAGTGLGTVVGYTF
TRBJ2-7 | TRBD2 | . | TRBV6-1 | TGTGCCAGCAGTGATGCGGGGGACTGGTACGAGCAGTACTTC | CASSDAGDWYEQYF
TRBJ2-3 | TRBD1 | . | TRBV7-2 | TGTGCCAGCAGCTCAGGGGGAGTGGGCACAGATACGCAGTATTTT | CASSSGGVGTDTQYF
TRBJ2-5 | . | few | TRBV7-8 | TGTGCCAGCAGCTTAGCTTCAGGCCAAGAGACCCAGTACTTC | CASSLASGQETQYF
TRBJ2-7 | . | . | TRBV28 | TGTGCCAGCAGCCCTCCCCGGGACTACGAGCAGTACTTC | CASSPPRDYEQYF
TRBJ1-2 | . | . | TRBV10-3 | TGTGCCATCAGGGAAAACAGGGAAGGGGGCTACACCTTC | CAIRENREGGYTF
TRBJ1-3 | . | . | TRBV28 | TGTGCCAGCAGTCCCGGCGGGGGAAACACCATATATTTT | CASSPGGGNTIYF